Following are 5 T cell receptor beta chains from one sample sequenced in a study of T-cell memory formation after mild COVID-19 (dated by TCRdb to the early 2020s). The method behind the library was 5' RACE. The data were produced on an Illumina NovaSeq 6000. TCRdb passed the public sequencing reads through fastp at Q25 and MiXCR, retaining productive beta sequences. Entries that share a CDR3 protein sequence are merged under the most common genes and DNA. The sample table contains 15,000 or so distinct CDR3 sequences; only one count was recorded for over 20% of them. The ten top clones hold about 55% of the sample. The specimen was PBMCs or a T cell subset sorted from them (not recorded which). Every receptor here comes from a man aged 18 to 30 who had mild COVID-19 (a few samples of this study predate the infection). The sample titles of this study are shuffled in the database, so cell type and time point are left out; the donor was told from shared clones.

This clonotype was seen ten or more times. J is TRBJ2-2 and V is TRBV12-3 or TRBV12-4; TRBD1 is a possible D gene (6 bases). V was pared by 6 bases and J by 1 base, with 9 bases between. This CDR3 has 14 residues. The CDR3 is CASSPQGNTGELFF. As DNA, the CDR3 is TGTGCCAGCAGCCCACAGGGGAACACCGGGGAGCTGTTTTTT.

This clonotype was seen at least ten times. J is TRBJ1-1 and V is TRBV7-8; D ambiguous. Trimming removed 0 bases at V and 3 bases at J, with 8 bases between. This CDR3 has 14 amino acids. CDR1 is SGHVS and CDR2 is FQNEAQ in the germline V gene. The CDR3 nucleotides read TGTGCCAGCAGCTTAGCGGTGGGCTACACTGAAGCTTTCTTT. As protein: CASSLAVGYTEAFF.

This clonotype was seen at least ten times. The CDR3 loop is CASSLGTDTQYF. Here the CDR3 DNA reads TGTGCCAGCAGCTTAGGCACAGATACGCAGTATTTT. V and J are TRBV13 and TRBJ2-3; D remains unclear. Germline-derived CDR1 and CDR2 are PRHDT and FYEKMQ (reference sequence). The CDR3 covers 12 residues. The V end was cut by 0 bases, the J end by 2 bases, with 0 bases between.

This clonotype was seen a handful of times. The genes are TRBV7-9 and TRBJ1-1; the D is unclear. V lost 5 bases, J lost 3 bases, and 10 bases lay in between. Germline assignment: CDR1 SEHNR and CDR2 FQNEAQ (reference sequence). The CDR3 runs 13 residues. The CDR3 sequence: CASSPFRDTEAFF. DNA of the CDR3: TGTGCCAGCAGCCCCTTTCGGGACACTGAAGCTTTCTTT.

The CDR3 loop is CAISNPGQGFQPQHF. The CDR3 DNA sequence: TGTGCCATCAGTAATCCGGGACAGGGGTTCCAGCCCCAGCATTTT. The chain links TRBV10-3 to TRBJ1-5, with TRBD1 identical over 10 bases. This CDR3 region has 15 residues. The germline V gene encodes CDR1 ENHRY and CDR2 SYGVKD. V lost 5 bases, J lost 7 bases, and 8 bases stayed unmatched.